The source of this T cell receptor (beta chain) is a study of identical twins (dated by TCRdb to 2016 to 2017). For the wider study: The study deep-sequenced TCR alpha and beta repertoires from monozygotic twins, unrelated adults of various ages and cord blood to test whether fetal clonotypes persist. Replicate twin experiments were performed at different times using different library preparation protocols to rule out contamination.

The CDR3 contains 14 residues, cysteine and phenylalanine counted. Only the CDR3 DNA stays, 42 bases, in frame from base 1. Trimming leaves V shorter by 0 bases and J shorter by 4 bases, with the junction holding 5 bases beyond the gene matches. The CDR1 and CDR2 encoded by the germline V gene (reference sequence) are DFQATT and SNEGSKA. Library preparation used 5' RACE. Instrument on record: Illumina HiSeq 2000. A universal primer binding site was added through template switching, and the final cDNA carried a unique molecular identifier so that TCR cDNA molecules could be counted accurately. First-strand cDNA for TCR alpha and beta chains was synthesized from specific primers in the conserved constant-segment region. To control for contamination, every cDNA library carried two barcodes: a SMART-Mk sample barcode plus Illumina barcodes. Two successive PCR steps introduced TruSeq adapter sequences along with Illumina sample barcodes. Sequencing of the TCR alpha and beta cDNA libraries was done on the Illumina HiSeq platform using custom primers. The source study handled its data this way. Unique molecular identifiers were extracted from raw reads with MiGEC, and CDR3 positions were determined with MiXCR. For each individual, recombination models were inferred using an EM algorithm with the repgenHMM and IGoR tools. Shared clonotype analysis was performed with the tcR package in R, normalizing sharing by the product of cloneset sizes. To study raw recombination without the effects of thymic and clonal selection, out-of-frame nonproductive sequences were analyzed. Using fastp at Q25 and MiXCR, TCRdb reprocessed the public reads and kept productive beta chains. Every CDR3 protein is listed once, alongside the most common genes and DNA of its rows. TCRdb, rather than the study authors, made the V and J calls. The sample data list fewer than 250,000 distinct CDR3 sequences, and around 9.6% of these were observed just once. Of the sample, 5% to 6% falls within the top ten clones.

A few counts support this clonotype. No cognate antigen has been identified for it. No quality values exist for individual bases; no much larger clone is one base distant. Every donor in the study was a healthy Caucasian. Miltenyi CD45RO+ enrichment and human naive T-cell isolation kits were used to isolate memory (CD45RO+) and naive T cells from PBMC. Beyond this particular receptor, the publication reports: Fewer insertions were carried by abundant cord blood beta clonotypes; a weaker similar trend was observed in young adult naive repertoires, while no such trend was observed in memory repertoires. Out-of-frame TCR alpha sequences shared between twins showed an excess of low generation-probability sequences compared with coincidental sharing between unrelated individuals. Invariant T cells such as MAIT and iNKT could partly confound zero-insertion analyses, though diverse VJ usage argued against this for most clonotypes. Because the same donors could not be followed over many years, the conclusions relied on cross-sectional statistical analysis. Recombination models systematically underestimated out-of-frame TCR alpha sharing in monozygotic twins but agreed with sharing between unrelated individuals. Excess twin sharing in beta out-of-frame sequences was weaker because fewer shared sequences lowered the signal-to-noise ratio.

The sequenced material came from memory (CD45RO+) T cells sorted from blood. Taken with the paper, the label for cell subset or site translates to: CD45RO+ enriched T cells. The receptor's source is a woman between 18 and 29 years old in good health. Recombination connected TRBV20-1 to TRBJ1-1, and 7 bases in between align with TRBD1. CDR3 region: CSARDLTGFTEAFF. In nucleotide form, the sequence is TGCAGTGCTAGAGATTTGACAGGGTTCACTGAAGCTTTCTTT.